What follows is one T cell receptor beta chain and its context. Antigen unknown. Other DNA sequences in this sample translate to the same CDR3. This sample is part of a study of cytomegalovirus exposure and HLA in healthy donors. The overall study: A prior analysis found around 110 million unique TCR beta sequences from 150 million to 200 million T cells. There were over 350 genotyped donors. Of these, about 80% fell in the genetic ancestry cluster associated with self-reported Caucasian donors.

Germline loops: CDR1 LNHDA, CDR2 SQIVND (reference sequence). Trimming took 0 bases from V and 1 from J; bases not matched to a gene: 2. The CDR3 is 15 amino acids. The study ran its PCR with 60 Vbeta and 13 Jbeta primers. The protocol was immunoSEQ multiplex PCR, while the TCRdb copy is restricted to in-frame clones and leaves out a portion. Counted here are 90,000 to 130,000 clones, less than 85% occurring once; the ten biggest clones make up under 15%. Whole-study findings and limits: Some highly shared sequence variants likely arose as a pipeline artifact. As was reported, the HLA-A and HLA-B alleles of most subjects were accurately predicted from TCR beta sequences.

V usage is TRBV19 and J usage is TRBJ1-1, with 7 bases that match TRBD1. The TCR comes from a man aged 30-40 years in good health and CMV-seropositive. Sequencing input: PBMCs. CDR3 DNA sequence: TGTGCCAGTAGTATAGACCCAGGGGGGAACACTGAAGCTTTCTTT. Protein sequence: CASSIDPGGNTEAFF.